These T cell receptor beta chains were read from a single sample in a study of Ad26.COV2.S vaccination and SARS-CoV-2 variants. The assay was immunoSEQ multiplex PCR, and TCRdb's table has in-frame clones only and misses some. The repertoire includes some 410,000 clones, over 80% of them detected once, and 1.5% to 2% sits in the top ten. Here the sequenced sample was peripheral blood, taken in a trial of Ad26.COV2.S vaccine versus placebo. Source of these receptors: a person aged 18 to 65 who received the Ad26.COV2.S COVID-19 vaccine or a placebo. CDR3s include the opening cysteine and the closing phenylalanine or tryptophan. The D gene is left open where the match is weak. The listing skips clone size in some rows; elsewhere it reads once, few, many or a size class.

TRBJ2-5 TRBV6-5 NA NA CASTSDYRQETQYF TGTGCCAGCACGTCAGATTATCGCCAAGAGACCCAGTACTTC
TRBJ2-5 TRBV28 NA NA CASSSAQVQETQYF TGTGCCAGCAGTTCAGCCCAGGTACAAGAGACCCAGTACTTC
TRBJ2-1 TRBV19 NA NA CASTSGNSYNEQFF TGTGCCAGTACCTCGGGAAACTCCTACAATGAGCAGTTCTTC
TRBJ2-2 TRBV7-9 NA NA CASSPRTDRNTGELFF TGTGCCAGCAGCCCACGCACGGACAGAAACACCGGGGAGCTGTTTTTT
TRBJ1-2 TRBV7-9 NA NA CASSPSTENYGYTF TGTGCCAGCAGCCCATCGACAGAAAACTATGGCTACACCTTC
TRBJ2-6 TRBV2 NA NA CATPMGANVLTF TGTGCCACTCCCATGGGGGCCAACGTCCTGACTTTC
TRBJ2-7 TRBV7-9 NA NA CASTHELNYEQYF TGTGCCAGCACCCACGAGTTGAACTACGAGCAGTACTTC
TRBJ2-3 TRBV6-5 NA NA CASSPHNRKDTQYF TGTGCCAGCAGTCCTCACAACCGGAAAGATACGCAGTATTTT
TRBJ2-7 TRBV13 NA TRBD1 CASSLGGTGALYEQYF TGTGCCAGCAGCTTAGGCGGGACAGGGGCCCTCTACGAGCAGTACTTC
TRBJ1-5 TRBV15 NA NA CATSRVSYAGVYSNQPQHF TGTGCCACCAGCAGAGTCTCATATGCCGGCGTATATAGCAATCAGCCCCAGCATTTT
TRBJ1-1 TRBV9 NA TRBD1 CASSVGRGLGDTEAFF TGTGCCAGCAGCGTAGGCAGGGGGCTAGGGGACACTGAAGCTTTCTTT
TRBJ2-5 TRBV6-6 NA NA CATRTSQETQYF TGTGCCACCCGGACTTCCCAAGAGACCCAGTACTTC
TRBJ2-7 TRBV18 NA TRBD1 CASSPNTGVEQYF TGTGCCAGCTCACCAAATACAGGGGTCGAGCAGTACTTC
TRBJ2-7 TRBV12-3/TRBV12-4 once NA CASSLGIGEQYF TGTGCCAGCAGTTTAGGTATCGGGGAACAGTACTTC
TRBJ2-3 TRBV7-6 once NA CASSKFTDTQYF TGTGCCAGCAGCAAATTCACAGATACGCAGTATTTT
TRBJ2-7 TRBV2 NA NA CASSPGTFTYEQYF TGTGCCAGCAGTCCCGGGACATTTACCTACGAGCAGTACTTC
TRBJ1-2 TRBV18 NA NA CASSPPRWQAVNYGYTF TGTGCCAGCTCACCACCGAGATGGCAGGCGGTTAACTATGGCTACACCTTC
TRBJ2-7 TRBV11-2 NA NA CASSLDRRAEQYF TGTGCCAGCAGCTTAGATCGCCGTGCCGAGCAGTACTTC
TRBJ2-5 TRBV19 NA TRBD2 CASSARLAGVTRQETQYF TGTGCCAGTAGTGCTCGACTAGCGGGCGTAACAAGACAAGAGACCCAGTACTTC
TRBJ2-5 TRBV5-6 NA NA CASGPQASYQETQYF TGTGCCAGCGGACCACAGGCGTCGTACCAAGAGACCCAGTACTTC
TRBJ2-1 TRBV30 NA NA CAWSDPTTDYNEQFF TGTGCCTGGAGCGACCCAACGACGGATTACAATGAGCAGTTCTTC
TRBJ1-4 TRBV18 NA TRBD1 CASSTGGGEKLFF TGTGCCAGCTCAACAGGGGGTGGTGAAAAACTGTTTTTT
TRBJ1-5 TRBV3-1/TRBV3-2 once NA CASSYRSRDQPQHF TGTGCCAGCAGTTATAGAAGCCGGGATCAGCCCCAGCATTTT
TRBJ1-1 TRBV19 NA NA CASSPRLWTEAFF TGTGCCAGTAGTCCCCGGTTGTGGACTGAAGCTTTCTTT
TRBJ2-7 TRBV6-2/TRBV6-3 NA TRBD2 CASSPPLLAGDNNEQYF TGTGCCAGCAGCCCTCCCCTTCTAGCGGGGGATAATAACGAGCAGTACTTC
TRBJ2-1 TRBV11-2 NA NA CASSLGYLENEQFF TGTGCCAGCAGCTTAGGATATCTAGAGAATGAGCAGTTCTTC
TRBJ2-7 TRBV2 once TRBD1 CASSSEPGQGPYEQYF TGTGCCAGCAGTTCCGAACCGGGACAGGGACCCTACGAGCAGTACTTC
TRBJ2-7 TRBV2 NA NA CASVIGVSYEQYF TGTGCCAGCGTAATTGGGGTCTCCTACGAGCAGTACTTC
TRBJ2-7 TRBV12-3/TRBV12-4 once NA CASKLGQGEQYF TGTGCCAGCAAACTAGGGCAGGGGGAGCAGTACTTC
TRBJ2-3 TRBV7-9 NA NA CASRLQGNTDTQYF TGTGCCAGCAGATTACAGGGTAACACAGATACGCAGTATTTT
TRBJ1-6 TRBV7-6 few TRBD1 CASGTGGNSPLHF TGTGCCAGCGGTACAGGGGGTAATTCACCCCTCCACTTT
TRBJ1-1 TRBV18 NA NA CASSPTTGGYGDTEAFF TGTGCCAGCTCACCGACCACGGGTGGATACGGAGACACTGAAGCTTTCTTT
TRBJ2-6 TRBV28 few NA CASTRWVVGGRTGANVLTF TGTGCCAGCACCCGCTGGGTGGTCGGGGGGCGTACTGGGGCCAACGTCCTGACTTTC
TRBJ1-3 TRBV6-5 NA TRBD1 CASVRQGGNTIYF TGTGCCAGCGTTCGACAGGGTGGAAACACCATATATTTT
TRBJ1-3 TRBV9 NA TRBD1 CASSERDSLSSGNTIYF TGTGCCAGCAGCGAGAGGGACAGCCTGAGCTCTGGAAACACCATATATTTT
TRBJ2-7 TRBV28 NA NA CASSLLSPTGYEQYF TGTGCCAGCAGTTTACTATCTCCGACGGGATACGAGCAGTACTTC
TRBJ1-1 TRBV18 NA TRBD1 CASSPMRQGAEAFF TGTGCCAGCTCACCTATGCGGCAGGGGGCCGAAGCTTTCTTT
TRBJ2-7 TRBV19 NA TRBD1 CASRGQGENYEQYF TGTGCCAGTAGAGGGCAGGGGGAGAACTACGAGCAGTACTTC
TRBJ2-7 TRBV4-3 NA TRBD2 CASSQQDSGRTYEQYF TGCGCCAGCAGCCAACAGGACAGCGGGAGGACCTACGAGCAGTACTTC
TRBJ2-1 TRBV24-1 NA TRBD2 CATSDSWPSGGPSSYNEQFF TGTGCCACCAGTGATTCCTGGCCTAGCGGGGGGCCCAGCTCCTACAATGAGCAGTTCTTC
TRBJ2-7 TRBV18 NA NA CASSPLWDDTSYEQYF TGTGCCAGCTCACCACTCTGGGACGATACGTCCTACGAGCAGTACTTC
TRBJ1-6 TRBV28 NA NA CASSLGRGGLDLHF TGTGCCAGCAGTCTTGGCAGGGGCGGGTTAGACCTCCACTTT
TRBJ1-2 TRBV27 NA NA CASSRTPGIPNYGYTF TGTGCCAGCAGTCGCACCCCAGGCATCCCTAACTATGGCTACACCTTC
TRBJ2-1 TRBV4-3 NA NA CASSPVIWGNEQFF TGCGCCAGCAGCCCAGTTATTTGGGGAAATGAGCAGTTCTTC
TRBJ1-1 TRBV5-4 NA NA CASRATGTSMNTEAFF TGTGCCAGCAGGGCCACCGGGACAAGCATGAACACTGAAGCTTTCTTT
TRBJ1-2 TRBV6-5 NA NA CASSRTGQFYGYTF TGTGCCAGCAGCCGAACCGGGCAGTTCTATGGCTACACCTTC
TRBJ1-2 TRBV15 NA TRBD1 CATSSPLRGLLDGYTF TGTGCCACCAGCAGCCCCCTCAGGGGGCTTCTTGATGGCTACACCTTC
TRBJ2-3 TRBV6-6 NA TRBD2 CASIRKAGGVDTQYF TGTGCCAGCATTCGAAAAGCGGGGGGGGTAGATACGCAGTATTTT
TRBJ2-5 TRBV4-1 NA NA CASSQGPVEETQYF TGCGCCAGCAGCCAAGGGCCCGTAGAAGAGACCCAGTACTTC
TRBJ2-7 TRBV10-3 NA TRBD1 CAISDPGQGRSYEQYF TGTGCCATCAGTGATCCGGGACAGGGGCGATCCTACGAGCAGTACTTC
TRBJ2-1 TRBV5-1 NA NA CASGAYTYNEQFF TGCGCCAGCGGGGCGTATACCTACAATGAGCAGTTCTTC